This TCR beta chain emerged from a study of T cell changes during pregnancy in multiple sclerosis. CDR3 length: 13 residues. Germline loops: CDR1 SQVTM, CDR2 ANQGSEA. The germline V and J ends were trimmed by 2 bases and 8 bases, with 14 bases remaining between them. Profiled with immunoSEQ multiplex PCR; TCRdb holds only in-frame clones, not every one. The table records 70,000 to 100,000 clones, roughly 90% of them present only once. Sequences were derived from peripheral blood, sampled in the first trimester of pregnancy. The chain joins TRBV29-1 to TRBJ2-3; tentative D call: TRBD1 (7 bases). The clonotype was recovered from a female donor with multiple sclerosis, enrolled in a pregnancy study. The CDR3 bases are TGCAGCGTTGAAATCAGGGGGGTCGTTACGCAGTATTTT. Translating gives CSVEIRGVVTQYF.